These 29 T cell receptor beta chains were all obtained from the same sample, sequenced in a study of T cell clonality in common variable immunodeficiency. Data came from immunoSEQ multiplex PCR; TCRdb stores just in-frame clones and leaves some out. The sample was found to contain more than 65,000 clones, and every one recurs. Material: peripheral blood mononuclear cells. The origin of the receptors is a person between 18 and 75 years old in good health.

This clone was detected many times. CDR3 region: CAWSAGSVSGNTIYF. CDR3 bases read: TGTGCCTGGAGTGCCGGGTCTGTCTCTGGAAACACC. The chain employs TRBV30 and TRBJ1-3, with no clear D. Coverage ceases 3 residues before the CDR3 finishes, and the germline J gene fills in the end. The CDR3 sequence is 15 residues long. Germline V gene data show CDR1 as GTSNPN and CDR2 as SVGIG (reference sequence). V was clipped by 1 base and J by 0 bases, with 10 bases between them.

This clone came up many times. The CDR3 goes on 3 residues after the read ends, and that part is filled in from the germline J gene. The chain combines TRBV5-4 with TRBJ2-5; no clear D. Germline V gene data show CDR1 as SGHNT and CDR2 as YYREEE (reference sequence). The CDR3 contains 11 residues. Trimming shortened V by 3 bases and J by 2 bases, and 2 bases separated the two germline ends. The CDR3 reads CASSSQETQYF. The DNA read from the CDR3 is TGTGCCAGCAGCTCTCAAGAGACC.

This clone came up many times. A read error may produce the germline difference seen at one junction end. Sequencing ends 3 residues short of the CDR3 end; the germline J gene provides the rest. Other DNA sequences of this sample code for an identical CDR3. J is TRBJ2-7 and V is TRBV19; D is possibly TRBD2 (5 bases). Germline V lookup: CDR1 LNHDA, CDR2 SQIVND (reference sequence). The CDR3 sequence is 12 residues long. CDR3 DNA, as far as it was read: TGCGCCAGCGTACTAGAATCCTACGAG. Encoded protein: CASVLESYE. The whole CDR3 reads CASVLESYEQYF.

This clone came up a few times. A much larger clone differs by one base, so this may be a read error. The sequenced fragment ends 3 residues before the CDR3 boundary, so the rest is inferred from the germline J gene. The chain uses TRBV11-1 and TRBJ2-7, with D uncertain. The ends were cut back, 4 bases at V and 3 bases at J, with 4 bases in the middle. The CDR3 sequence is 11 residues long. Germline V gene sequence: CDR1 SGHAT, CDR2 FQDESV (reference sequence). The CDR3 spells CASSSYYEQYF. The part of the CDR3 DNA that was read is TGTGCCAGCAGCTCTTACTACGAG. Full variable domain (remainder filled in from reference TRBV11-1 and TRBJ2-7): EAEVAQSPRYKITEKSQAVAFWCDPISGHATLYWYRQILGQGPELLVQFQDESVVDDSQLPKDRFSAERLKGVDSTLKIQPAELGDSAMYLCASSSYYEQYFGPGTRLTVT.

This clone was counted many times. Read sequence stops 3 residues before the CDR3 end, and the germline J gene provides the missing end. This chain joins TRBV5-1 and TRBJ2-7, with D perhaps TRBD1 (6 bases). CDR3 size: 15 residues. V was cut by 2 bases and J by 2 bases, with 14 bases left in between. The germline CDR1 and CDR2 sequences are SGHRS and YFSETQ. The sequenced part of the CDR3 DNA is TGCGCCAGCAGCTTCGCAGGGGAGAAAACCTACGAG. Translation: CASSFAGEKTYE. The entire CDR3 reads CASSFAGEKTYEQYF.

Ten or more counts support this clone. The CDR3 end lies 3 residues beyond the end of the read and is filled in from the germline J gene. The gene calls are TRBV6-2 or TRBV6-3 and TRBJ2-1; TRBD2 might be the D (6 bases). This CDR3 is 14 amino acids long. The V end lost 6 bases, the J end lost 4 bases, and 13 bases lay between the germline ends. The germline V gene has CDR1 MNHEY and CDR2 SVGEGT. The CDR3 DNA, read in part, is TGTGCCAGCAGGTCCCGGGACTCATACAATGAG. Its protein product is CASRSRDSYNE. The whole CDR3 protein reads CASRSRDSYNEQFF.

This clone was seen repeatedly, ten times or more. With the read ending 3 residues before the CDR3 end, the germline J gene is used to fill in that end. The J gene is TRBJ2-1, the V gene TRBV18; D may be TRBD1 (6 bases). The germline V and J ends were trimmed by 6 bases and 9 bases, with 24 bases remaining between them. The CDR3 spans 16 residues. Germline-derived CDR1 and CDR2 are KGHSH and LQKENI. The CDR3 here is CASSTRGGAQQGEQFF. CDR3 DNA, as far as it was read: TGTGCCAGCTCCACTAGAGGTGGGGCCCAACAGGGTGAG.

This clone was observed at least ten times. The read finishes 3 residues shy of the CDR3 end, and the germline J gene is used to complete it. The chain employs TRBV20-1 and TRBJ2-7; 7 positions match TRBD1. With 5 bases clipped from V and 0 bases from J, the junction kept 4 bases outside the gene matches. From germline, CDR1 is DFQATT and CDR2 SNEGSKA (reference sequence). This CDR3 spans 13 amino acids. The CDR3 bases that were read are TGCAGTGCTCGTTGGACAGGCTCCTACGAG. This encodes CSARWTGSYE. The entire CDR3 protein reads CSARWTGSYEQYF.

A remark on this clone: The CDR3 end lies 3 residues beyond the end of the read and is filled in from the germline J gene. V and J are TRBV20-1 and TRBJ1-1, with D hard to call. V lost 1 base, J lost 4 bases, and 7 bases lay in between. The CDR3 loop spans 12 amino acids. From germline, CDR1 is DFQATT and CDR2 SNEGSKA (reference sequence). The chain's CDR3 is CSARVRGTEAFF. The part of the CDR3 DNA that was read is TGCAGTGCTAGAGTACGGGGCACTGAA.

This clone appeared many times. Coverage ceases 3 residues before the CDR3 finishes, and the germline J gene fills in the end. The chain joins TRBV10-3 to TRBJ2-7, with 7 bases matching TRBD2. With V trimmed by 0 bases and J by 4 bases, 15 bases remained unmatched. Per the germline V gene, CDR1 is ENHRY and CDR2 is SYGVKD. The CDR3 extends over 18 amino acids. CDR3 bases read: TGTGCCATCAGTGAGTCAGCAGGGTGGGGGGGAGCGGCTTACGAG. Translation: CAISESAGWGGAAYE. The CDR3 in its entirety is CAISESAGWGGAAYEQYF.

Only a few counts were recorded for this clone. The chain's CDR3 is CASTEVVGTNNEQFF. The covered CDR3 bases are TGCGCCAGCACAGAAGTTGTTGGGACAAACAATGAG. J is TRBJ2-1 and V is TRBV10-2, with D perhaps TRBD1 (6 bases). From the germline J gene comes the end of the CDR3, since the read stops 3 residues before it. The V and J ends lost 7 bases and 5 bases respectively, with 18 bases between them. Germline CDR1 is WSHSY and CDR2 is SAAADI. The CDR3 contains 15 residues.

In this sample, this clone turned up many times. From the germline J gene comes the end of the CDR3, since the read stops 3 residues before it. The chain has TRBV6-2 or TRBV6-3 and TRBJ2-1; tentatively, D is TRBD1 (6 bases). The V end lost 10 bases, the J end lost 3 bases, and 13 bases lay between the germline ends. The CDR3 has 13 amino acids. Germline CDR1 and CDR2: MNHEY and SVGEGT. The chain's CDR3 is CATRQAVYNEQFF. The sequenced part of the CDR3 DNA is TGTGCCACCCGACAGGCTGTCTACAATGAG.

This clone was counted at least ten times. The read terminates 3 residues ahead of where the CDR3 ends, so the germline J gene completes it. V gene TRBV19 combines with J gene TRBJ2-1; a weak D match, TRBD2 (5 bases). Germline CDR1 is LNHDA and CDR2 is SQIVND (reference sequence). This CDR3 has 14 residues. Trimming left V 11 bases short and J 3 bases short, with 17 bases between. The CDR3 DNA, read in part, is TGTGCCTGCTCCCCTAGCTCCTACTACAATGAG. It is translated as CACSPSSYYNE. The complete CDR3 protein is CACSPSSYYNEQFF.

This clone was detected ten times or more. CDR3 residues: CASSRGLSGEKLFF. The CDR3 DNA, read in part, is TGTGCCAGCAGCCGTGGGCTCTCTGGGGAAAAA. This chain links TRBV5-6 with TRBJ1-4; D remains ambiguous. The read stops 3 residues short of the end of the CDR3; the missing end is completed from the germline J gene. With 4 bases removed from V and 8 bases from J, the gap between germline ends came to 15 bases. The CDR3 loop spans 14 amino acids. Germline V CDR1 and CDR2: SGHDT, YYEEEE.

In its sample, this clone was seen many times. The CDR3 end falls 3 residues outside the read, so it is completed with the germline J gene. The V call is TRBV23-1, the J call TRBJ1-6, with D unclear. TRBV23-1 is given ORF status, its function remaining uncertain. The CDR3 spans 20 residues. V was cut by 4 bases and J by 1 base, with 23 bases left in between. The chain's CDR3 is CASSPSSGGGICSYNSPLHF. The part of the CDR3 DNA that was read is TGCGCCAGCAGTCCGTCGAGTGGAGGCGGGATATGTTCCTATAATTCACCC.

This clone was counted at least ten times. The junction differs from germline at one of its ends, possibly a read error. The sequence runs out 3 residues before the end of the CDR3; the remainder is reconstructed from the germline J gene. The chain couples TRBV4-2 to TRBJ1-1; D remains unclear. Germline CDR1 reads LGHNA; CDR2 reads YNFKEQ. This CDR3 contains 16 residues. The CDR3 loop is CASSLQGRPVNTEAFF. The part of the CDR3 DNA that was read is TGCGCCAGCAGCCTGCAAGGGCGCCCGGTGAACACTGAA.

This clone was picked up many times. The CDR3 end is not reached by the read, which stops 3 residues before it; the germline J gene fills it in. The V call is TRBV28, the J call TRBJ2-3; the D gene is possibly TRBD1 (9 bases). Looked up from germline, CDR1 is MDHEN and CDR2 is SYDVKM. Trimming stripped 7 bases from V and 6 bases from J, with 17 bases between. CDR3 size: 14 residues. The DNA read from the CDR3 is TGTGCCAGCAAAACTAGCGGACAGGGGGATACG. As protein: CASKTSGQGDT. The entire CDR3 protein reads CASKTSGQGDTQYF.

This clone was detected ten times or more. The read falls 3 residues short of the CDR3 end, and the missing part is taken from the germline J gene. This rearrangement joins TRBV6-2 or TRBV6-3 to TRBJ2-5, with TRBD2 as a possible D gene (5 bases). There are 11 residues in the CDR3. Germline assignment: CDR1 MNHEY and CDR2 SVGEGT. CDR3: CANLYRGTQYF. Incomplete CDR3 DNA: TGTGCCAACCTTTATCGGGGAACC.

This clone was observed many times. The read halts 3 residues ahead of the CDR3 end, with the missing end drawn from the germline J gene. The V gene is TRBV20-1, the J gene TRBJ2-7; D is perhaps TRBD2 (5 bases). The CDR3 sequence is 15 residues long. Germline CDR1 DFQATT, CDR2 SNEGSKA (reference sequence). The V end was cut by 2 bases, the J end by 4 bases, with 18 bases between. This chain's CDR3 is CSARRPLPSGYEQYF. Partial CDR3 DNA: TGCAGTGCTAGAAGACCCCTGCCCTCGGGGTACGAG.

This clone was detected many times. The read ends 3 residues shy of where the CDR3 ends; the end is completed using the germline J gene. V gene TRBV20-1 combines with J gene TRBJ2-7; 12 positions agree with TRBD2. Germline CDR1 DFQATT, CDR2 SNEGSKA (reference sequence). The V segment lost 4 bases and the J segment 5 bases; nucleotides outside the gene matches: 3. CDR3 length: 13 residues. CDR3 DNA, as far as it was read: TGCAGTGCTACCCGACTAGCGGGAGACGAG. This gives the protein CSATRLAGDE. The entire CDR3 reads CSATRLAGDEQYF.

This clone was detected ten times or more. The read ends 3 residues shy of where the CDR3 ends; the end is completed using the germline J gene. The rearrangement uses TRBV19 and TRBJ2-3; D is perhaps TRBD1 (5 bases). The V gene's germline CDR1 is LNHDA and CDR2 SQIVND (reference sequence). The CDR3 consists of 17 residues. V dropped 6 bases and J dropped 1 base, with 20 bases sitting between them. The CDR3 bases that were read are TGTGCCAGTAGCCGGCTTTTGGGGCGGACGGGCACAGATACG. It is translated as CASSRLLGRTGTDT. The entire CDR3 protein reads CASSRLLGRTGTDTQYF.

In its sample, this clone was seen many times. Coverage ceases 3 residues before the CDR3 finishes, and the germline J gene fills in the end. V gene TRBV30 combines with J gene TRBJ1-3; D not certain. Per germline, CDR1 GTSNPN and CDR2 SVGIG (reference sequence). The CDR3 extends over 11 amino acids. CDR3 residues: CGPDKGNTIYF. Partial CDR3 DNA: TGTGGACCCGACAAGGGAAACACC.

This clone has at least ten counts. The sequenced CDR3 bases are TGCAGTGCTGTCCGGTACGAG. Its translation: CSAVRYE. The CDR3 reads in full as CSAVRYEQYF. V usage is TRBV20-1 and J usage is TRBJ2-7; D gene ambiguous. The read falls 3 residues short of the CDR3 end, and the missing part is taken from the germline J gene. The CDR3 spans 10 residues. V was cut by 5 bases and J by 4 bases, with 6 bases left in between. CDR1 DFQATT and CDR2 SNEGSKA come from the germline V gene (reference sequence).

This clone was observed at least ten times. The read gets to within 3 residues of the CDR3 end, and the germline J gene fills in the rest. The rearrangement links TRBV5-4 to TRBJ2-7; 12 positions agree with TRBD2. V dropped 4 bases and J dropped 2; count of bases not matched to a gene: 4. Germline CDR1 is SGHNT and CDR2 is YYREEE (reference sequence). This CDR3 contains 15 residues. The DNA read from the CDR3 is TGTGCCAGCAGCAAACCTAGCGGGAGGGCCTACGAG. It specifies CASSKPSGRAYE. The full CDR3 is CASSKPSGRAYEQYF.

This clone was observed at least ten times. The read is 3 residues too short to cover the CDR3 end, so that end is filled in from the germline J gene. The chain joins TRBV12-3 or TRBV12-4 to TRBJ1-5; D unresolved. CDR3 length equals 15 residues. With 1 base removed from V and 4 bases from J, the gap between germline ends came to 11 bases. CDR3 residues: CASSLVGGLNQPQHF. The DNA read from the CDR3 is TGTGCCAGCAGTTTAGTCGGAGGGCTGAATCAGCCC.

There are many counts of this clone. The read stops 3 residues short of the end of the CDR3; the missing end is completed from the germline J gene. The J gene is TRBJ1-6, the V gene TRBV5-4; tentatively, D is TRBD1 (6 bases). Germline CDR1 and CDR2: SGHNT and YYREEE (reference sequence). Trimming pared 5 bases from V and 5 bases from J, leaving 14 bases between. The CDR3 totals 15 residues. The CDR3 region is CASRRGAGDNSPLHF. The CDR3 bases that were read are TGTGCCAGCAGGAGAGGGGCAGGGGATAATTCACCC.

This clone appeared a few times. The CDR3 end is not reached by the read, which stops 3 residues before it; the germline J gene fills it in. The chain recombines TRBV11-1 with TRBJ2-5; D is perhaps TRBD1 (5 bases). Germline loops: CDR1 SGHAT, CDR2 FQDESV (reference sequence). This CDR3 region has 15 residues. The germline V and J ends were trimmed by 3 bases and 1 base, with 12 bases remaining between them. Partial CDR3 DNA: TGTGCCAGCAGCTTTAGACAGACAGTCCAAGAGACC. This translates into CASSFRQTVQET. The entire CDR3 protein is CASSFRQTVQETQYF.

This clone was counted many times. The read gets to within 3 residues of the CDR3 end, and the germline J gene fills in the rest. The V gene is TRBV28, the J gene TRBJ1-1; 8 bases agree with TRBD1. The CDR3 runs to 14 residues. Germline CDR1 and CDR2: MDHEN and SYDVKM. J was trimmed by 4 bases and V by 5 bases; bases with no gene match: 6. The CDR3: CASSATGGSTEAFF. CDR3 bases read: TGTGCCAGCAGTGCTACAGGGGGGAGCACTGAA.

At least ten counts were recorded for this clone. Sequencing ends 3 residues short of the CDR3 end; the germline J gene provides the rest. The chain recombines TRBV6-2 or TRBV6-3 with TRBJ2-3; a weak D match, TRBD1 (5 bases). The CDR3 has 13 residues. The ends were cut back, 6 bases at V and 3 bases at J, with 10 bases in the middle. Germline CDR1 reads MNHEY; CDR2 reads SVGEGT. CDR3 loop: CASRPDRTDTQYF. CDR3 bases read: TGTGCCAGCAGACCCGACAGAACAGATACG.